Sequencing of this T cell receptor (beta chain) was carried out in a study of T cell repertoires in cytomegalovirus infection. Study-wide context: An indication of both CMV infection and matching HLA type came from public TCR beta signatures.

Whole-study findings and limits: Clonotype analysis showed dominance of the ex vivo response by HLA-C-restricted CMV-specific TCR beta clonotypes. Of the TCR beta families, the public ones yielded a cumulative frequency that identified carriers of CMV plus the relevant HLA.

Unmatched junction bases numbered 2, after V lost 6 bases and J lost 2 bases. The CDR3 is 13 amino acids. Germline CDR1 and CDR2: SNHLY and FYNNEI. A note on this clonotype: The target antigen is unknown.

TCRdb re-called the reads with MiXCR, one entry per CDR3 protein. The sample has 200,000 to 300,000 distinct CDR3 sequences, approximately 8.3% seen once. The sample consisted of PBMCs. The sequence was obtained from a human donor in good health (CMV status not recorded). Some clones in this sample may be carry-over from other donors' samples. The rearrangement uses TRBV2 and TRBJ2-7; 9 bases match TRBD2. The CDR3 DNA is TGTGCCAGCAGGACTAGCGGACCCTACGAGCAGTACTTC. It codes for CASRTSGPYEQYF.